This T cell receptor (beta chain) was sequenced for a study of T cell responses to AZD1222 COVID-19 vaccine. Study results and limitations: Recipients of two AZD1222 doses showed rising Spike-specific TCR breadth and depth. Nearly half of spike-specific TCRs reportedly target variant regions that are unmutated in the B.1.351 and B.1.1.7 variants. Baseline serostatus was positive in only six AZD1222 recipients.

About this clone: Antigen: not known.

Germline values: CDR1 SGHTA, CDR2 FQGNSA. The CDR3 spans 14 residues. Trimming took 5 bases from V and 0 from J, leaving 9 bases between them. Repertoires were generated with immunoSEQ multiplex PCR, while TCRdb's copy carries only in-frame clones and drops some. The table has roughly 100,000 clones, 90% to 95% seen once; the top ten hold roughly 2%. The clonotype was recovered from an adult in good health. Source: peripheral blood, taken on day 0 of AZD1222 vaccination. The chain carries TRBV7-2 and TRBJ2-3; D uncertain. The CDR3 loop reads CASSPDRSTDTQYF. The CDR3 coding sequence is TGTGCCAGCAGCCCAGATAGGAGCACAGATACGCAGTATTTT.